Here is one T cell receptor beta chain with its context. Single viable CD3+CD4+CD8-CD45RO+ cells were sorted as the memory CD4+ T cells. Total CD4+ T cells were enriched by CD4 positive selection. The data were produced by immunoSEQ multiplex PCR, yet TCRdb's version contains in-frame clones alone and is incomplete. The repertoire has 40,000 to 50,000 clones, 76% of them found once; the top ten carry 1.9%. This specimen comes from a study of memory CD4+ T cells and cytomegalovirus serostatus. Study at large: Of the healthy Belgian adults, 8 to 10 were CMV seropositive and approximately 24 seronegative.

The junction had 5 bases not matched to a gene; V was cut back by 0 bases and J by 6 bases. The length of the CDR3 is 14 residues. Germline CDR1 is SGHRS and CDR2 is YFSETQ. Sequencing input: memory CD4+ T cells from blood. The receptor comes from an adult in good health and CMV-seronegative. The rearrangement joins TRBV5-1 to TRBJ1-2; TRBD1 agrees at 7 bases. In DNA, the CDR3 is TGCGCCAGCAGCTTGGACAGGGGACAAAATGGCTACACCTTC. Amino acids: CASSLDRGQNGYTF.